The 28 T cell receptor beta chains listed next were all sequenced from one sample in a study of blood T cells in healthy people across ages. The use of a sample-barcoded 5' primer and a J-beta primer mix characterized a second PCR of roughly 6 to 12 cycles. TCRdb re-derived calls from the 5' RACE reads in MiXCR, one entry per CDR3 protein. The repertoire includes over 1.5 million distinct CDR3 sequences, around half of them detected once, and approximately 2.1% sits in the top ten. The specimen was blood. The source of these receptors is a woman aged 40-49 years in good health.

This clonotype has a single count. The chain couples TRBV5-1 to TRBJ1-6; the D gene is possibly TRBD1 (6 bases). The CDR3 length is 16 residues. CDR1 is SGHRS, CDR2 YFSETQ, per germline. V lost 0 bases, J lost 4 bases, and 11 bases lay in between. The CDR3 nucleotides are TGCGCCAGCAGCTTGGATCGGACAGAGTATAATTCACCCCTCCACTTT. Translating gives CASSLDRTEYNSPLHF.

The CDR3 spells CASSYSGHAVGTQYF. The CDR3 region has the DNA TGTGCCAGCAGTTACTCAGGGCATGCGGTTGGGACCCAGTACTTC. The chain couples TRBV6-6 to TRBJ2-5; D gene uncertain. Trimming removed 0 bases at V and 7 bases at J, with 15 bases between. Germline lookup yields CDR1 MNHNY and CDR2 SVGAGI (reference sequence). The CDR3 length is 15 residues.

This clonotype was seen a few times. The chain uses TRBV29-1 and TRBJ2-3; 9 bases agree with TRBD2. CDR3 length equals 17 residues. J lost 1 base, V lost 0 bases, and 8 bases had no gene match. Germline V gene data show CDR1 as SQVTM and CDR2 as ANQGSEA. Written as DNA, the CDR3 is TGCAGCGTTGAAGATCGGGGCGGGGGGGCCCGCACAGATACGCAGTATTTT. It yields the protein CSVEDRGGGARTDTQYF.

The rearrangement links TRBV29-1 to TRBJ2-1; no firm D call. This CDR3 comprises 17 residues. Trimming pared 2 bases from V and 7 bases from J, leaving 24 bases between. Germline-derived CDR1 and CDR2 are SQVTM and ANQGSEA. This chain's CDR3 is CSVELPTRVLLGNEQFF. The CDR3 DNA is TGCAGCGTTGAACTCCCGACAAGGGTTTTATTGGGGAATGAGCAGTTCTTC.

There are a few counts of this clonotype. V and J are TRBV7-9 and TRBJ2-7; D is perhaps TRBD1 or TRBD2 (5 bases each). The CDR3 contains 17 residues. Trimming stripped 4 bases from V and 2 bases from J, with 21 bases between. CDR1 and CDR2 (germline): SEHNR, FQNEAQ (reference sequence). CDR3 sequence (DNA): TGTGCCAGCAGCTCTCCACCCACCGGGACGCCAACCTACGAGCAGTACTTC. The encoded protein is CASSSPPTGTPTYEQYF.

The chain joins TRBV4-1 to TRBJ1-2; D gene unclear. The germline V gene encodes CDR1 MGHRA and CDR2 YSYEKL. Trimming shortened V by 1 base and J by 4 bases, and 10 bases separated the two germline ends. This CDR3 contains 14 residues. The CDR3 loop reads CASSQAQSLYGYTF. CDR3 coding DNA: TGCGCCAGCAGCCAAGCCCAGTCCCTCTATGGCTACACCTTC.

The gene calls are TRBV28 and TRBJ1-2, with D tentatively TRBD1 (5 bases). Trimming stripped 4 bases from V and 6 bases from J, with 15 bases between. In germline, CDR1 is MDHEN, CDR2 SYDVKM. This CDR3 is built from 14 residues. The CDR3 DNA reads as TGTGCCAGCAGTTACCCTGGGGTAGGGGATGGCTACACCTTC. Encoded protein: CASSYPGVGDGYTF.

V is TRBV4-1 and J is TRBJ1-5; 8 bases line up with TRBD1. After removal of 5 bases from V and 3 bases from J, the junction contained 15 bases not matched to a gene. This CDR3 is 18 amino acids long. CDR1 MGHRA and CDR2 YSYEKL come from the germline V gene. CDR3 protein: CASSGRVTGTGHNQPQHF. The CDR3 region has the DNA TGCGCCAGCAGCGGCCGCGTCACCGGGACAGGCCACAATCAGCCCCAGCATTTT.

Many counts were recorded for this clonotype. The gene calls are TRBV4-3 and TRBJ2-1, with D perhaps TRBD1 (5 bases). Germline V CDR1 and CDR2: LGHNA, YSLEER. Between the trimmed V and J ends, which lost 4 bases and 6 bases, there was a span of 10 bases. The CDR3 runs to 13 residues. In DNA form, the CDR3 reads TGCGCCAGCAGCCCCCCAGGGCGCAATGAGCAGTTCTTC. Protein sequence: CASSPPGRNEQFF.

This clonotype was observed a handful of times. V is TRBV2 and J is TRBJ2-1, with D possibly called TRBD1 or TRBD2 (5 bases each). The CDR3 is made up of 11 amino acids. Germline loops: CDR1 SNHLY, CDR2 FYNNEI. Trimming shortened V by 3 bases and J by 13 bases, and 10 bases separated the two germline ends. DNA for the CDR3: TGTGCCAGCAGTGATTGGGGACCTCAGTTCTTC. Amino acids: CASSDWGPQFF.

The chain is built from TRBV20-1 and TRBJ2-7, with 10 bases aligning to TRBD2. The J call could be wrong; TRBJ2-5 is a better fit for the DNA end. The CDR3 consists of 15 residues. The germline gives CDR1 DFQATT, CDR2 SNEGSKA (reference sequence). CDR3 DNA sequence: TGCAGTGTTATTAGCGGGGGGACGCTTCAGGAGACCCAGTACTTC. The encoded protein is CSVISGGTLQETQYF.

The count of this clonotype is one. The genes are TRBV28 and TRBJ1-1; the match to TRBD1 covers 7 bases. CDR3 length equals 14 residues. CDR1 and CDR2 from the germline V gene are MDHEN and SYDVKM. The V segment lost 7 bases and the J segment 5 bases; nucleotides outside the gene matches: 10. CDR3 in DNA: TGTGCCAGCAAGTCACAGGGGCTTAGGACTGAAGCTTTCTTT. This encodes CASKSQGLRTEAFF.

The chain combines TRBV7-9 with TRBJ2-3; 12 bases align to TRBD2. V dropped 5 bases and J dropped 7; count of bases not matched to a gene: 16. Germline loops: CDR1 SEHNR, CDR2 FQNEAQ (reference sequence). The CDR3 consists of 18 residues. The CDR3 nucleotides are TGTGCCAGCAGCCCACGACTAATGGCTAGCGGGGGGGCGAATACGCAGTATTTT. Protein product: CASSPRLMASGGANTQYF.

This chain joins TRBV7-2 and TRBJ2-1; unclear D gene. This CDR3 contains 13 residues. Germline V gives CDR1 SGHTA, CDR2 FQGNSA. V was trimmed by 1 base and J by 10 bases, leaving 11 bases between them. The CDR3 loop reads CASSLEMAREQFF. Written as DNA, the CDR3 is TGTGCCAGCAGCTTAGAAATGGCTAGGGAGCAGTTCTTC.

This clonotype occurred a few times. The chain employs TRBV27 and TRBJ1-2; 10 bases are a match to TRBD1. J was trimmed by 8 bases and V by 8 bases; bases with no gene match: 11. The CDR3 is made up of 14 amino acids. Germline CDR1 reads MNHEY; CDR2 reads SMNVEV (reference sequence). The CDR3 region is CASGQGQGFRGYTF. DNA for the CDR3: TGTGCCAGCGGCCAGGGACAGGGGTTTAGGGGCTACACCTTC.

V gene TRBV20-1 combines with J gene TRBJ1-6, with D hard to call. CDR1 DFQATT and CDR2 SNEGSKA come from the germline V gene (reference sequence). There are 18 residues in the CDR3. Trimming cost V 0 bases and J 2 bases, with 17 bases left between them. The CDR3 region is CSARDGGPGGTYNSPLHF. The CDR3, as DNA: TGCAGTGCTAGAGATGGAGGGCCAGGTGGTACCTATAATTCACCCCTCCACTTT.

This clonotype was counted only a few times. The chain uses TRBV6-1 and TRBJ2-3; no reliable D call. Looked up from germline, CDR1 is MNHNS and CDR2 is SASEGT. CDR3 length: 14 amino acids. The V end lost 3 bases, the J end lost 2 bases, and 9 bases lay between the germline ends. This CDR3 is CASSEITFTDTQYF. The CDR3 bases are TGTGCCAGCAGTGAGATAACCTTCACAGATACGCAGTATTTT.

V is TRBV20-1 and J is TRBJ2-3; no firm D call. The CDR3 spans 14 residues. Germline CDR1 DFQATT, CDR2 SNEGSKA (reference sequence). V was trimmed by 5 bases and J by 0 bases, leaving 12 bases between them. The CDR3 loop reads CSAGPRVSTDTQYF. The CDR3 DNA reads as TGCAGTGCTGGGCCCCGAGTGAGCACAGATACGCAGTATTTT.

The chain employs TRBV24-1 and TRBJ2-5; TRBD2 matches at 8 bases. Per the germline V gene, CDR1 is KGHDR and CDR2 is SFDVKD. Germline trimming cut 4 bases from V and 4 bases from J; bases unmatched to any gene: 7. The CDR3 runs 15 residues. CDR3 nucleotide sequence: TGTGCCACCAGTGAAGTAAGCGGGGGTCGAGAGACCCAGTACTTC. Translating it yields CATSEVSGGRETQYF.

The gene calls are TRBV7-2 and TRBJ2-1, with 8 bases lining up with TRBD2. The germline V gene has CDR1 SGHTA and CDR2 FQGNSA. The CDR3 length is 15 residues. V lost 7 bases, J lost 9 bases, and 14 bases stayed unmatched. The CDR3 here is CASTTQRGSRGEQFF. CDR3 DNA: TGTGCCAGCACCACACAGCGGGGGTCCCGGGGTGAGCAGTTCTTC.

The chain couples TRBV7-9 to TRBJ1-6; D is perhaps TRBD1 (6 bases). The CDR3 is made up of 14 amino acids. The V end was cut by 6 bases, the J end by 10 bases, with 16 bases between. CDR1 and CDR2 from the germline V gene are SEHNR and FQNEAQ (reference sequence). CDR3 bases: TGTGCCAGCAGTTCACAGGGACGAGACTCACCCCTCCACTTT. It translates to CASSSQGRDSPLHF.

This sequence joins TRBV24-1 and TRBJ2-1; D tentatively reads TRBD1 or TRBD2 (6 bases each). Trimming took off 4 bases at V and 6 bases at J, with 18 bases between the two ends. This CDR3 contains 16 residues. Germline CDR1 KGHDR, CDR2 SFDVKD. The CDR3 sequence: CATSDSWGASRNEQFF. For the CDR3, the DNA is TGTGCCACCAGTGACTCCTGGGGGGCCAGTCGCAATGAGCAGTTCTTC.

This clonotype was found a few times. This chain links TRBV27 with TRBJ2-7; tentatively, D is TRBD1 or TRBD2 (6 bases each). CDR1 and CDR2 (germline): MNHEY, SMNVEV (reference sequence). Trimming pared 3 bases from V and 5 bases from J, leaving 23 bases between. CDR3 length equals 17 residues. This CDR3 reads CASSLGNFGGARDEQYF. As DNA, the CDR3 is TGTGCCAGCAGTTTGGGAAATTTCGGGGGCGCGAGGGACGAGCAGTACTTC.

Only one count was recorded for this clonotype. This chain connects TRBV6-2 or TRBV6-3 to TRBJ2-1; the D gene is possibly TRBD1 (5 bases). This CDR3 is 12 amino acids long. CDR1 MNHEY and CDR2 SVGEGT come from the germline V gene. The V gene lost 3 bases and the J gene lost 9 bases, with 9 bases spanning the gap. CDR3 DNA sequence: TGTGCCAGCAGTTATTCAGGGATTGAGCAGTTCTTC. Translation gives CASSYSGIEQFF.

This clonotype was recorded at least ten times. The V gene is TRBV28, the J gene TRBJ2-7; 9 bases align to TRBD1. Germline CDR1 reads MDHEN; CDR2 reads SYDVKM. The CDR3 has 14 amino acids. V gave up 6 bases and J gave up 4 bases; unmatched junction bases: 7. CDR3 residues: CASSLGQGLYEQYF. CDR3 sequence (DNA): TGTGCCAGCAGCTTAGGACAGGGGTTATACGAGCAGTACTTC.

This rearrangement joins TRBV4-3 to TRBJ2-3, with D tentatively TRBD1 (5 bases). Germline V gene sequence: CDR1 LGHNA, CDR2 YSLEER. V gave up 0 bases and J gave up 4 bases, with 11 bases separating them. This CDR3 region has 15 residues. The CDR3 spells CASSQDIRAPDTQYF. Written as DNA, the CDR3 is TGCGCCAGCAGCCAAGATATCAGGGCCCCAGATACGCAGTATTTT.

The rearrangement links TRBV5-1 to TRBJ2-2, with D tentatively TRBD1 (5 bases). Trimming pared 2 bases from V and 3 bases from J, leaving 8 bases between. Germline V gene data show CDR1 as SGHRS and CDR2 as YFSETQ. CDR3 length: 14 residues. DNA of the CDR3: TGCGCCAGCAGCTTCAAGGGGTACACCGGGGAGCTGTTTTTT. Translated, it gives CASSFKGYTGELFF.

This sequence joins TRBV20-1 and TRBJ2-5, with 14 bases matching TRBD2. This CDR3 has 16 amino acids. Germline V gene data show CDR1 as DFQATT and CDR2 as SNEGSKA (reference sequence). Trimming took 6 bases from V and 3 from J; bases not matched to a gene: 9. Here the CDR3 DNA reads TGCAGTGCAGGGACTAGCGGGGGAGGGAGGGAAGAGACCCAGTACTTC. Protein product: CSAGTSGGGREETQYF.